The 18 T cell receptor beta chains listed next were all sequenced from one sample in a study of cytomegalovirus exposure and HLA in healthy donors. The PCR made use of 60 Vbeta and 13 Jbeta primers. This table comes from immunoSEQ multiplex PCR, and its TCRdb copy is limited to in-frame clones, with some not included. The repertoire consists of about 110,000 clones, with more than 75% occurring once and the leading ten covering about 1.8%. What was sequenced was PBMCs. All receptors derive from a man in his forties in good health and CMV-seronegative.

DNA of the CDR3: TGTGCCAGCAGCTTCGCGGACATCCAAGAGACCCAGTACTTC. This sequence encodes CASSFADIQETQYF. The chain employs TRBV5-4 and TRBJ2-5; TRBD1 might be the D (5 bases). CDR3 length: 14 amino acids. V was cut by 2 bases and J by 1 base, with 9 bases left in between. The germline gives CDR1 SGHNT, CDR2 YYREEE (reference sequence).

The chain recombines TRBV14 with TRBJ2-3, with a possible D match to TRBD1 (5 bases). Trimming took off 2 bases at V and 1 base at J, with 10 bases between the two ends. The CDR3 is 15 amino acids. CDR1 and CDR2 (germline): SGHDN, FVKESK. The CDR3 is CASSQKDIRTDTQYF. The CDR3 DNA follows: TGTGCCAGCAGCCAAAAGGACATCCGCACAGATACGCAGTATTTT.

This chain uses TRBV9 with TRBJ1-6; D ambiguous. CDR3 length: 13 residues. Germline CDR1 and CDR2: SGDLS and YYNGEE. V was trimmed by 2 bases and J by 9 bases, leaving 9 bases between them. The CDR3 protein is CASSVDSSSPLHF. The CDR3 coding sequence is TGTGCCAGCAGCGTGGACTCTAGTTCACCCCTCCACTTT.

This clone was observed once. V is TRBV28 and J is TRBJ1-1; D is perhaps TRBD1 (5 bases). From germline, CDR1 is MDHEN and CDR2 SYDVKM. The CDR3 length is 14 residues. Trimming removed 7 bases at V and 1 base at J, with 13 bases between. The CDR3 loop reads CASIWGGGNTEAFF. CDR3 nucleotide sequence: TGTGCCAGCATCTGGGGGGGTGGGAACACTGAAGCTTTCTTT.

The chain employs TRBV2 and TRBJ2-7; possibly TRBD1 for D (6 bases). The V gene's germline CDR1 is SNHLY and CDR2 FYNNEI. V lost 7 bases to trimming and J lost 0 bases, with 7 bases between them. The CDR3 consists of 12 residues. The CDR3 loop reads CASTGHSYEQYF. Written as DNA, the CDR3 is TGTGCCAGCACGGGACACTCCTACGAGCAGTACTTC.

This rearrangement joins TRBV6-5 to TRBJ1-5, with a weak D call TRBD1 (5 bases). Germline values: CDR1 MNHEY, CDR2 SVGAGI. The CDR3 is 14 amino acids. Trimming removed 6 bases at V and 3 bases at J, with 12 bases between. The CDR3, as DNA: TGTGCCAGCAGGTCGAAGGGGTACAATCAGCCCCAGCATTTT. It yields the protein CASRSKGYNQPQHF.

The CDR3 here is CASSRRVQRGDTYNEQFF. DNA for the CDR3: TGTGCCAGCAGCCGGAGAGTGCAGCGGGGGGACACTTACAATGAGCAGTTCTTC. The J gene is TRBJ2-1, the V gene TRBV4-2, with 9 bases aligning to TRBD2. V gave up 4 bases and J gave up 4 bases; unmatched junction bases: 14. Germline-derived CDR1 and CDR2 are LGHNA and YNFKEQ. The CDR3 spans 18 residues.

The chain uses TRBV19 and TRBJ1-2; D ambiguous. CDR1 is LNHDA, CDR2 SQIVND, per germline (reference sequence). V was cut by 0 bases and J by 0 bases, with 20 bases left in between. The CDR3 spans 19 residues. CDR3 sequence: CASSIDRVSLVSANYGYTF. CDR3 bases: TGTGCCAGTAGTATAGATCGGGTCAGCCTCGTATCGGCTAACTATGGCTACACCTTC.

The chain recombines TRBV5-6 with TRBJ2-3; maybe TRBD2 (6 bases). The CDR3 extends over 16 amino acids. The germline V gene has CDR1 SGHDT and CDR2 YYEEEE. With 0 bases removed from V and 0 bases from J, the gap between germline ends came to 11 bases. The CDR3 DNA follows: TGTGCCAGCAGCTTGGCAGGAGGGAATAGCACAGATACGCAGTATTTT. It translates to CASSLAGGNSTDTQYF.

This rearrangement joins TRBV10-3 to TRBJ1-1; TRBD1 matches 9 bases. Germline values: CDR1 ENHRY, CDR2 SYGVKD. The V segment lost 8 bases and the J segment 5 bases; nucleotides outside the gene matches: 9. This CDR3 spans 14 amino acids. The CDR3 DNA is TGTGCCATCGCCGGAGGACAGGGGAGGACTGAAGCTTTCTTT. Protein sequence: CAIAGGQGRTEAFF.

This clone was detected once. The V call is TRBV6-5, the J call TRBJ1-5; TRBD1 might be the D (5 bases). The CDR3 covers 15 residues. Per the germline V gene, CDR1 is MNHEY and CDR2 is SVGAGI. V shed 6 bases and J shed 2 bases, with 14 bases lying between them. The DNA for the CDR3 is TGTGCCAGCAGACCGCTAGGGGCCGGCAATCAGCCCCAGCATTTT. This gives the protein CASRPLGAGNQPQHF.

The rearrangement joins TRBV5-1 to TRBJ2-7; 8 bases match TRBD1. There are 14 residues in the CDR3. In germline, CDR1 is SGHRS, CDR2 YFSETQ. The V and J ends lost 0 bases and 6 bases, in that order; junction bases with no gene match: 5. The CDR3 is CASSLDRGISEQYF. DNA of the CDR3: TGCGCCAGCAGCTTGGACAGGGGGATATCCGAGCAGTACTTC.

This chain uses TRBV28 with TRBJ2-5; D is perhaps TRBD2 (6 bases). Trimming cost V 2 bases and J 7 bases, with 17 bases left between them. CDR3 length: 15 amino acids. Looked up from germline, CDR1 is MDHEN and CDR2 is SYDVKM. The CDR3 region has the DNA TGTGCCAGCAGTTTACGGTTGGGCGGGGTGGGGACCCAGTACTTC. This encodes CASSLRLGGVGTQYF.

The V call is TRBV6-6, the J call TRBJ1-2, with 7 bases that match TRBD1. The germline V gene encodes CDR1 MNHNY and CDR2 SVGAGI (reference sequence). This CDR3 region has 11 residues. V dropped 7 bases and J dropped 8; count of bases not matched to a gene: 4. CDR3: CASKQGYGYTF. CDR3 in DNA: TGTGCCAGCAAACAGGGGTACGGCTACACCTTC.

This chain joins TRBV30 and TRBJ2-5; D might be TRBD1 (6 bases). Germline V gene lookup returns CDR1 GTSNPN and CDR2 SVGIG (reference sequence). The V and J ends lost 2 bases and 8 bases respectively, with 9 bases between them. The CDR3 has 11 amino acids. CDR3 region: CAWSPGDTQYF. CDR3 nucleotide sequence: TGTGCCTGGAGTCCAGGGGACACCCAGTACTTC.

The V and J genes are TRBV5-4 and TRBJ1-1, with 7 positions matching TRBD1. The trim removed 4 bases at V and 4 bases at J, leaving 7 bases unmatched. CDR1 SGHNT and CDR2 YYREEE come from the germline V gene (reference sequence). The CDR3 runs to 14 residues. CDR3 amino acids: CASSLRDSGTEAFF. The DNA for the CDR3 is TGTGCCAGCAGCCTCCGGGACAGTGGCACTGAAGCTTTCTTT.

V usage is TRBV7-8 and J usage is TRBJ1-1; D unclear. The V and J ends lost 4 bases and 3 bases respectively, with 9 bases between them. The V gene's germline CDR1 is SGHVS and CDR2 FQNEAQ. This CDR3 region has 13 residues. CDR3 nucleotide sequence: TGTGCCAGCAGCTCCCGACAAGACACTGAAGCTTTCTTT. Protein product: CASSSRQDTEAFF.

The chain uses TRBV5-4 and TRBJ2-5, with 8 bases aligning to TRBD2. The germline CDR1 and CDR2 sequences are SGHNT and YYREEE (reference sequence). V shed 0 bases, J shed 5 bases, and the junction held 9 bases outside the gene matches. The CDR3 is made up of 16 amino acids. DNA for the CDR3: TGTGCCAGCAGCTTGGCGGGAGGGGCGGGAAAGGAGACCCAGTACTTC. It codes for CASSLAGGAGKETQYF.